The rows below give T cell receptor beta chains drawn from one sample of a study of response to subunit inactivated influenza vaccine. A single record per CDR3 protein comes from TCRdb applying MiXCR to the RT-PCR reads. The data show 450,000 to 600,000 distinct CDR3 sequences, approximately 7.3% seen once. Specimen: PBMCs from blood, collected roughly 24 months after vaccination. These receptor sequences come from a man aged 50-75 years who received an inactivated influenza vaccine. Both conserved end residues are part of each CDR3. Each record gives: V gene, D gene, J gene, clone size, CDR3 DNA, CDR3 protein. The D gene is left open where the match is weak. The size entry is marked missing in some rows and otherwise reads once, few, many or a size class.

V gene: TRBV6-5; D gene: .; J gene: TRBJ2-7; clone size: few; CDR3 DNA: TGTGCCAGCAGTTACGGATTACAGGGCTACGAGCAGTACTTC; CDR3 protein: CASSYGLQGYEQYF
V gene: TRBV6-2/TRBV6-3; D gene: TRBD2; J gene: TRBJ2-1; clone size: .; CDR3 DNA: TGTGCCAGCAGTTACGCGGCGGGGGGGTACAGTGAGCAGTTCTTC; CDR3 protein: CASSYAAGGYSEQFF
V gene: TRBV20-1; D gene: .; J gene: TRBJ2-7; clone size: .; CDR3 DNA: TGCAGTGCTAGAAACCAGCGGGTCTCCTACGAGCAGTACTTC; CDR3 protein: CSARNQRVSYEQYF
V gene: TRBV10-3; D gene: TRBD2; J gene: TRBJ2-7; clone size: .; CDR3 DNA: TGTGCCATCAGTGAGGGGGCTAGCGGGAGCTTCCACGAGCAGTACTTC; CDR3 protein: CAISEGASGSFHEQYF
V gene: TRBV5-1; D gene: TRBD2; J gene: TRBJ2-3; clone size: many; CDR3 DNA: TGCGCCAGCAGCCACTCTCTTGCTAGCGGGACAGATACGCAGTATTTT; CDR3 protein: CASSHSLASGTDTQYF
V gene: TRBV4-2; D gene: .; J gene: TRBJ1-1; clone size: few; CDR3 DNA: TGTGCCAGCAGCCAAGATCACGGGGTCACTGAAGCTTTCTTT; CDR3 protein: CASSQDHGVTEAFF
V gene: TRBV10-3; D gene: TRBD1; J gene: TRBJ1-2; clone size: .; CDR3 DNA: TGTGCCATCACTTTGGGACAGCGCTATGGCTACACCTTC; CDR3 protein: CAITLGQRYGYTF
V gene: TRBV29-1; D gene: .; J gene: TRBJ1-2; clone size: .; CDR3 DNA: TGCAGCGTGTCAGAGGGGGGCTACACCTTC; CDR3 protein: CSVSEGGYTF
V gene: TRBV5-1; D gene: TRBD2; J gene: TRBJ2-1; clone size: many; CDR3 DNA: TGCGCCAGCAGCTTGACTAGCGGGGCTTACAATGAGCAGTTCTTC; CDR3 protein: CASSLTSGAYNEQFF
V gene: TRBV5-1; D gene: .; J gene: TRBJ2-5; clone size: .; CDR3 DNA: TGCGCCAGCAGGGGACCCAACCAAGAGACCCAGTACTTC; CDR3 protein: CASRGPNQETQYF
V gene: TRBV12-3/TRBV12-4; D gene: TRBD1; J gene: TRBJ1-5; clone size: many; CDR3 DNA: TGTGCCAGCAGTTTCGGACAGGGGAGTCAGCCCCAGCATTTT; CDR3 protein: CASSFGQGSQPQHF
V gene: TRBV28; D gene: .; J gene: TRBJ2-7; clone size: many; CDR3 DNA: TGTGCCAGCAGCCCCTTCTTGGCGGGCTACGAGCAGTACTTC; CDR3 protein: CASSPFLAGYEQYF
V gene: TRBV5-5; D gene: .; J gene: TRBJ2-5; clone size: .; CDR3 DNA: TGTGCCAGCAGAAGCAGCTTACTCCAAGAGACCCAGTACTTC; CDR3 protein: CASRSSLLQETQYF
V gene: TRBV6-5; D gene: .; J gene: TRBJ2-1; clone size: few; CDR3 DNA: TGTGCCAGCAGTTACTCGTGGACAGAGCTGGAGCAGTTCTTC; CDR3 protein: CASSYSWTELEQFF
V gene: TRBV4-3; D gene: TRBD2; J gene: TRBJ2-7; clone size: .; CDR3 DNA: TGCGCCAGCAGCCAAGCAAGCAGGGAGGGAGAGCAGTACTTC; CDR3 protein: CASSQASREGEQYF
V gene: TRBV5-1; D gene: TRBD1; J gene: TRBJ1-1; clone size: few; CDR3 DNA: TGCGCCAGCAGCTTGGGGACAGGGAGTGAAGCTTTCTTT; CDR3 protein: CASSLGTGSEAFF
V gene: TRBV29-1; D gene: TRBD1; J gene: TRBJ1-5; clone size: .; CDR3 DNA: TGCAGCGCTACGACCGGGACAGGGGGCGGTCAGCCCCAGCATTTT; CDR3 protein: CSATTGTGGGQPQHF
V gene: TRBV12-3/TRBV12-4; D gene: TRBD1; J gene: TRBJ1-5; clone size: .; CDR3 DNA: TGTGCCAGCACCTTTGACAGGGTAGGAGATCAGCCCCAGCATTTT; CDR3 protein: CASTFDRVGDQPQHF
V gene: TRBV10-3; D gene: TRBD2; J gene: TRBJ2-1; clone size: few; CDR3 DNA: TGTGCCATCGCAGCCGGGACTAGCGGGAGAAGTGACAGGCAGTTCTTC; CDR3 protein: CAIAAGTSGRSDRQFF
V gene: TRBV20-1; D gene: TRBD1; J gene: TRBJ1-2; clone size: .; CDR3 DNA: TGCAGTGCTAGAGATAGGTGGGAGACAGGGTGGTATGGCTACACCTTC; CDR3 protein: CSARDRWETGWYGYTF
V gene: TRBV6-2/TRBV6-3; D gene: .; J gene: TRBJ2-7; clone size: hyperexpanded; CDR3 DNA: TGTGCCAGCAGTCCAAACATCGGGGAGCAGTACTTC; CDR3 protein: CASSPNIGEQYF
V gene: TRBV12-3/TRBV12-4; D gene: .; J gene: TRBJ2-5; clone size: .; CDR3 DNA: TGTGCCAGCAGTTTAATGACAGGAGGAGAGACCCAGTACTTC; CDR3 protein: CASSLMTGGETQYF
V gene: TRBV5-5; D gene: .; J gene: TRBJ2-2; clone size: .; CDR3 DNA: TGTGCCAGCATTCGAGGGGGGGCCGACACCGGGGAGCTGTTTTTT; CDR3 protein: CASIRGGADTGELFF
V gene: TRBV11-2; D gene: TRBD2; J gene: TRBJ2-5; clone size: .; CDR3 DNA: TGTGCCAGCAGCTTAAGGGCTAGCGGGTTAAAAGAGACCCAGTACTTC; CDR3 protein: CASSLRASGLKETQYF
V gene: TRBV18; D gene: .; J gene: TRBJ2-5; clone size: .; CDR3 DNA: TGTGCCAGCTGGTACCAAGAGACCCAGTACTTC; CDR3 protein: CASWYQETQYF
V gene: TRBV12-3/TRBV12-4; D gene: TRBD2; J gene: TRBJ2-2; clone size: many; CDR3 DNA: TGTGCCAGCAGTTTTGCCGGGAGGCGCTACGGGGAGCTGTTTTTT; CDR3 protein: CASSFAGRRYGELFF
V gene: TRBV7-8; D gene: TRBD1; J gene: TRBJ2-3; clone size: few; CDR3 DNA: TGTGCCAGCAGCTCGGACAGGGGCGCTAGCACAGATACGCAGTATTTT; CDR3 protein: CASSSDRGASTDTQYF
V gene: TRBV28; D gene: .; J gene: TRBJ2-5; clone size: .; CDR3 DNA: TGTGCCAGCAGTCCTCCTGGGTACCAAGAGACCCAGTACTTC; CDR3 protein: CASSPPGYQETQYF
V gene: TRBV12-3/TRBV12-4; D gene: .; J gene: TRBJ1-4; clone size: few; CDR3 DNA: TGTGCCAGCACCGGAATTAATGAAAAACTGTTTTTT; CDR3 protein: CASTGINEKLFF
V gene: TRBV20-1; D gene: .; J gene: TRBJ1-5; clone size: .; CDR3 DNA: TGCAGTGCTAGATCTTTGGGGCTAAGCAATCAGCCCCAGCATTTT; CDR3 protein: CSARSLGLSNQPQHF
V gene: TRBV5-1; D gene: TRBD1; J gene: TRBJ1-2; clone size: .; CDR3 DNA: TGCGCCAGCAGCTGGACAGGGGGATCTGACTCAAACTATGGCTACACCTTC; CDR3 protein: CASSWTGGSDSNYGYTF
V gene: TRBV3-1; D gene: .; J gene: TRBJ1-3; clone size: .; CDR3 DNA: TGTGCCAGCAGCCGCCCGACAGGCTCTGGAAACACCATATATTTT; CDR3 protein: CASSRPTGSGNTIYF
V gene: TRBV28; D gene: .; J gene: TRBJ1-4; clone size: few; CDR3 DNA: TGTGCCAGCAGTTTGGGGTACGAAAAACTGTTTTTT; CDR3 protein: CASSLGYEKLFF
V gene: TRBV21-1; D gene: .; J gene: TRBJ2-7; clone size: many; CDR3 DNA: TGTGCCAGCAGCAAGTACCCGACAGCTCACTCTCCACCCTACGAGCAGTACTTC; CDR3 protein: CASSKYPTAHSPPYEQYF
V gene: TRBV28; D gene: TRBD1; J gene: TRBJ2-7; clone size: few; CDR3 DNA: TGTGCCAGCAGTTTTCTTATTCCGGGACAGGGGGAGGACGAGCAGTACTTC; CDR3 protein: CASSFLIPGQGEDEQYF
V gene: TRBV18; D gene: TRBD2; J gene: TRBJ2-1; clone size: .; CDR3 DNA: TGTGCCAGCTCACTAAATAGCGGGAGCAATGAGCAGTTCTTC; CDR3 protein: CASSLNSGSNEQFF
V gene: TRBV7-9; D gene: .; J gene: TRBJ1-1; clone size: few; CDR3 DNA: TGTGCCAGCAGCTTAAGAGGGGCCTTCACTGAAGCTTTCTTT; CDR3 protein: CASSLRGAFTEAFF
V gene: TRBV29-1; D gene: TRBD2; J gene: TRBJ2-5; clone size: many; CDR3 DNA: TGCAGCGTTGAAGTACCTTGGACTAGTACTCAAGAGACCCAGTACTTC; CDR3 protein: CSVEVPWTSTQETQYF
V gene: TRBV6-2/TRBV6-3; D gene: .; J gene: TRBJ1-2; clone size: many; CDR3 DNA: TGTGCCAGCAGTTACCAGACAGGACAAACCAACTATGGCTACACCTTC; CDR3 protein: CASSYQTGQTNYGYTF
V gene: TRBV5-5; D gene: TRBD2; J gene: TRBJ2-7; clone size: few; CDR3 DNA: TGTGCCAGCAGCTTTTCTCCTAGCGGGAGGCTCGAGCAGTACTTC; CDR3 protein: CASSFSPSGRLEQYF
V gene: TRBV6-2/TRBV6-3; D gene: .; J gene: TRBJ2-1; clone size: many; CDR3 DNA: TGTGCCAGCAGTTTACAGGGTTATGAGCAGTTCTTC; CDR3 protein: CASSLQGYEQFF
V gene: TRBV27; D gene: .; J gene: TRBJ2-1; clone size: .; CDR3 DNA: TGTGCCAGCAGTTTATTGGGGTACAATGAGCAGTTCTTC; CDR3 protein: CASSLLGYNEQFF
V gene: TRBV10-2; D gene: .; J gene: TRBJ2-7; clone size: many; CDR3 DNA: TGCGCCAGCAGCCACGACCTGATTACCTACGAGCAGTACTTC; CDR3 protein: CASSHDLITYEQYF
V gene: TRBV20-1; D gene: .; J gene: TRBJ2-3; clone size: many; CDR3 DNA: TGCAGTGCTGGCGAAGGGGCAGATACGCAGTATTTT; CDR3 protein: CSAGEGADTQYF
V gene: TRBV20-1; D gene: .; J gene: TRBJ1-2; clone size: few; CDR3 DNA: TGCAGTGCTAGAGATACCCCAGCTAACTATGGCTACACCTTC; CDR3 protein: CSARDTPANYGYTF
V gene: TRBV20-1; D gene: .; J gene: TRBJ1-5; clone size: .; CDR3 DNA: TGCAGTGCTAGTTTGGGGGGCTCTCTGGAAAATCAGCCCCAGCATTTT; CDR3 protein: CSASLGGSLENQPQHF